This T cell receptor beta chain was observed in a study of T-cell reconstitution after alpha-beta-depleted transplantation in children. Preparation of the TCRbeta library was carried out with unique molecular identifiers. TCRdb passed the PCR reads through MiXCR, listing each CDR3 protein once. The sample lists about a million distinct CDR3 sequences; roughly 29% were seen once. The CDR3 extends over 12 amino acids. Trimming removed 0 bases from V and 7 bases from J, with 7 bases in between. Germline V gene lookup returns CDR1 SGHRS and CDR2 YFSETQ. Study-wide findings and caveats: For some patients, TCRbeta diversity was high at day 60 because of recipient T cells and thymic progenitors that survived. Where alpha-beta T cells came from about two months after transplant was reportedly several hundred expanded graft clones. From newly produced T cells came most of the T-cell counts and diversity one year after transplant.

Note on this clonotype: Its antigen remains unidentified.

The gene calls are TRBV5-1 and TRBJ1-1; a weak D match, TRBD1 (6 bases). This clonotype originated in a boy under three years old who had a stem cell transplant for SCID, so the T cells may come from the graft donor. This specimen consisted of PBMCs, mostly from graft donor cells, obtained 360 days after TCRalphabeta/CD19-depleted stem cell transplant. As DNA, the CDR3 is TGCGCCAGCAGCTTGGCGGACAGTGAAGCTTTCTTT. This translates into CASSLADSEAFF. Full variable domain (missing parts from reference TRBV5-1 and TRBJ1-1): KAGVTQTPRYLIKTRGQQVTLSCSPISGHRSVSWYQQTPGQGLQFLFEYFSETQRNKGNFPGRFSGRQFSNSRSEMNVSTLELGDSALYLCASSLADSEAFFGQGTRLTVV.